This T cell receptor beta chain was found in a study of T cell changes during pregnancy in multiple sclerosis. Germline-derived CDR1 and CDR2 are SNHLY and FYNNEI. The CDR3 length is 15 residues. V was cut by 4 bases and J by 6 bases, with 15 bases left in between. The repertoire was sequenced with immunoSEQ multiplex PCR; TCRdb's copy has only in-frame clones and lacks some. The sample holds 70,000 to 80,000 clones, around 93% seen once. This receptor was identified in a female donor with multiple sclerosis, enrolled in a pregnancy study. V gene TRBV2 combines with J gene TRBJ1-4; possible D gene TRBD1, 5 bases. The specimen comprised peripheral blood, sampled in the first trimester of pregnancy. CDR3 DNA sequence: TGTGCCAGCAGTGTTTCCCGGGGAGGGGATGAAAAACTGTTTTTT. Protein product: CASSVSRGGDEKLFF.